The rows below give T cell receptor beta chains drawn from one sample of a study of post-analysis software for immune sequencing data. TCRdb re-analysed the PCR reads in MiXCR, keeping a single row per CDR3 protein. The table lists fewer than 900,000 distinct CDR3 sequences, 46% of them singletons. Sequencing was done on a sample of blood. The receptors shown here come from a girl aged 5-17 years with multiple sclerosis. CDR3s include the opening cysteine and the closing phenylalanine or tryptophan. Only some rows state a clone size, as once, few, many or a class for expanded clones.

V,size,CDR3
TRBV5-1,once,CASLRGEAAYNEQFF
TRBV20-1,-,CSASPPGTATYEQYF
TRBV12-5,-,CASGLVGVGENYGYTF
TRBV15,-,CATSRLSGSYEQYF
TRBV6-6,-,CASSDSGEGETQYF
TRBV20-1,-,CSARGPRYEQYF
TRBV4-2,few,CASSQVAPAVTDTQYF
TRBV5-1,-,CASSLAASGSSFYEQYF
TRBV7-2,-,CASSPGGGHYGYTF
TRBV14,-,CASSPSPGDQLGGYTF
TRBV15,-,CATSSPHDPAGTQETQYF
TRBV29-1,-,CSVYASHDTEAFF
TRBV29-1,few,CSVALAGGGGEQFF
TRBV12-3/TRBV12-4,-,CATHSHSGTSYNEQYF
TRBV12-3/TRBV12-4,-,CASSSQGQVSSYNEQFF
TRBV10-3,-,CASSLKAGGPYEQYF
TRBV12-3/TRBV12-4,few,CASSRGEGEIYEQYF
TRBV20-1,few,CSATLPQGRYEKLFF
TRBV12-5,-,CASGLDPPTYNEQFF
TRBV27,few,CASSLYGQGLGGETQYF
TRBV5-6,-,CASSQAGGIYNEQFF
TRBV20-1,-,CSARTSPTDEQFF
TRBV27,-,CASSLLGGATESSYNEQFF
TRBV20-1,-,CSARLGDPVDTQYF
TRBV27,few,CASSLSGGYRGYTF
TRBV20-1,few,CSAIRVQDPSYEQYF
TRBV30,few,CAWATYHYNEQFF
TRBV6-5,-,CASSYRGGTYEQYF
TRBV20-1,-,CSARAGGSIYEQYF
TRBV20-1,-,CSAIHTRLYNEQFF
TRBV7-2,-,CASSAGTSGNNEQFF
TRBV9,-,CASSSTDSNQPQHF
TRBV6-6,-,CASKVPGPRSTDTQYF
TRBV7-9,few,CASSSGQSIYGYTF
TRBV12-3/TRBV12-4,-,CASRQTGSGGYEQYF
TRBV12-3/TRBV12-4,-,CASNPGGFWDTQYF